These 26 T cell receptor beta chains were sequenced from one sample in a study of identical twins. From the 5' RACE reads, TCRdb called clonotypes with MiXCR, one entry per CDR3 protein. The top ten hold 10% to 15% of the sample, which has hundreds of thousands of distinct CDR3 sequences, 18% seen once. These sequences were also reported in another study, on T cells expressing NK-cell markers.

Sequenced: PBMCs. These receptor sequences come from a woman aged 18-29 years in good health.

The chain couples TRBV24-1 to TRBJ2-6; D perhaps matches TRBD2 (6 bases). The germline V and J ends were trimmed by 8 bases and 0 bases, with 13 bases remaining between them. Germline-derived CDR1 and CDR2 are KGHDR and SFDVKD. This CDR3 spans 16 amino acids. The CDR3 DNA sequence: TGTGCCACCAAGCGAGGGACTCTCTCTGGGGCCAACGTCCTGACTTTC. Translating it yields CATKRGTLSGANVLTF.

This clonotype was picked up a small number of times. This sequence joins TRBV6-4 and TRBJ2-5; TRBD2 agrees at 7 bases. CDR3 length: 13 residues. Germline loops: CDR1 MRHNA, CDR2 SNTAGT. J gave up 5 bases and V 5 bases, and 5 bases lay outside the gene matches. The CDR3: CASSSGKGETQYF. For the CDR3, the DNA is TGTGCCAGCAGTAGCGGGAAGGGGGAGACCCAGTACTTC.

The table lists this clonotype with a few counts. The chain couples TRBV12-3 or TRBV12-4 to TRBJ2-3, with D maybe TRBD2 (5 bases). The CDR3 is made up of 16 amino acids. Trimming shortened V by 6 bases and J by 0 bases, and 16 bases separated the two germline ends. CDR3: CASSSAAGSSTDTQYF. The CDR3 region has the DNA TGTGCCAGCAGCTCTGCCGCGGGTTCAAGCACAGATACGCAGTATTTT.

This clonotype was seen only a few times. The gene calls are TRBV6-2 or TRBV6-3 and TRBJ2-3, with 7 bases matching TRBD2. V was clipped by 4 bases and J by 2 bases; unmatched bases: 9. Germline V gene sequence: CDR1 MNHEY, CDR2 SVGEGT. The CDR3 contains 16 residues. The CDR3 DNA reads as TGTGCCAGCAGTTCCCCGACGGGAGGCTACACAGATACGCAGTATTTT. This sequence encodes CASSSPTGGYTDTQYF.

This chain joins TRBV20-1 and TRBJ2-7; 7 nucleotides line up with TRBD2. The ends lost 0 bases at V and 5 bases at J; junction bases unmatched: 7. In germline, CDR1 is DFQATT, CDR2 SNEGSKA (reference sequence). CDR3 length: 14 residues. The CDR3 loop is CSARDAAGADEQYF. CDR3 in DNA: TGCAGTGCTAGAGATGCGGCGGGAGCGGACGAGCAGTACTTC.

This clonotype showed up just a few times. The V call is TRBV10-3, the J call TRBJ2-7; the D gene is possibly TRBD2 (5 bases). Germline lookup yields CDR1 ENHRY and CDR2 SYGVKD. V was trimmed by 0 bases and J by 9 bases, leaving 15 bases between them. This CDR3 region has 14 residues. The CDR3 reads CAISESLGREWQYF. In nucleotides, the CDR3 is TGTGCCATCAGTGAGTCGCTAGGTAGGGAGTGGCAGTACTTC.

This clonotype was recorded many times. The chain combines TRBV12-3 or TRBV12-4 with TRBJ1-2; D gene uncertain. There are 12 residues in the CDR3. Deletions cut 5 bases from V and 5 bases from J, with 9 bases between. CDR3 coding DNA: TGTGCCAGCAGTGAGGACCTTTATGGCTACACCTTC. It encodes CASSEDLYGYTF.

V and J are TRBV12-3 or TRBV12-4 and TRBJ1-1, with D possibly being TRBD1 (6 bases). This CDR3 contains 15 residues. Deletions cut 6 bases from V and 2 bases from J, with 16 bases between. In nucleotides, the CDR3 is TGTGCCAGCAGACCCAGGGGCGGGAGAAACACTGAAGCTTTCTTT. This codes for CASRPRGGRNTEAFF.

This clonotype was detected only a few times. This chain joins TRBV12-3 or TRBV12-4 and TRBJ1-6, with a weak D call TRBD1 (5 bases). V shed 7 bases and J shed 10 bases, with 14 bases lying between them. The CDR3 is 13 residues long. Here the CDR3 DNA reads TGTGCCAGCAACCAGGGAGGTGGCTCACCCCTCCACTTT. Its translation: CASNQGGGSPLHF.

This chain links TRBV7-9 with TRBJ2-7; a possible D gene is TRBD1 (7 bases). The V end was cut by 5 bases, the J end by 3 bases, with 14 bases between. The CDR3 loop spans 14 amino acids. Germline V gives CDR1 SEHNR, CDR2 FQNEAQ (reference sequence). The DNA of the CDR3 is TGTGCCAGCAGCCCAGGGGGGCTTTACTACGAGCAGTACTTC. Protein sequence: CASSPGGLYYEQYF.

This clonotype has more than one count but fewer than ten. The chain links TRBV27 to TRBJ2-7; no firm D call. The CDR3 runs 14 residues. CDR1 and CDR2 from the germline V gene are MNHEY and SMNVEV (reference sequence). With 6 bases removed from V and 0 bases from J, the gap between germline ends came to 12 bases. The CDR3 DNA reads as TGTGCCAGCAGCCCGATCGATTACTCCTACGAGCAGTACTTC. Translation gives CASSPIDYSYEQYF.

J is TRBJ1-2 and V is TRBV20-1; tentative D call: TRBD1 (5 bases). This CDR3 has 14 amino acids. Germline V CDR1 and CDR2: DFQATT, SNEGSKA (reference sequence). Trimming took 2 bases from V and 8 from J, leaving 18 bases between them. CDR3 loop: CSARIGGSFQGYTF. The CDR3 nucleotides are TGCAGTGCTAGAATCGGGGGATCGTTCCAGGGCTACACCTTC.

The chain has TRBV10-3 and TRBJ1-5, with D perhaps TRBD1 (6 bases). Germline loops: CDR1 ENHRY, CDR2 SYGVKD. There are 15 residues in the CDR3. V lost 8 bases, J lost 2 bases, and 16 bases lay in between. CDR3 coding DNA: TGTGCCATCGGTGGACGGGACACAGGCAATCAGCCCCAGCATTTT. Encoded protein: CAIGGRDTGNQPQHF.

The CDR3 protein is CASSLGSSGSTYEQYF. DNA for the CDR3: TGTGCCAGCAGCTTAGGGTCTAGCGGGAGTACCTACGAGCAGTACTTC. The chain is built from TRBV7-6 and TRBJ2-7; 10 bases align to TRBD2. CDR1 and CDR2 from the germline V gene are SGHVS and FNYEAQ. The V and J ends lost 1 base and 2 bases, in that order; junction bases with no gene match: 5. The CDR3 loop spans 16 amino acids.

The rearrangement links TRBV20-1 to TRBJ2-7, with D unresolved. The V end was cut by 6 bases, the J end by 2 bases, with 17 bases between. This CDR3 has 14 residues. CDR1 is DFQATT, CDR2 SNEGSKA, per germline (reference sequence). The DNA for the CDR3 is TGCAGTGCCTCAATCCGGACGGTTACCTACGAGCAGTACTTC. This translates into CSASIRTVTYEQYF.

This chain links TRBV30 with TRBJ1-1, with D possibly TRBD1 on 6 matching bases. Germline CDR1 GTSNPN, CDR2 SVGIG (reference sequence). The length of the CDR3 is 14 residues. Between the trimmed V and J ends, which lost 2 bases and 0 bases, there was a span of 10 bases. DNA for the CDR3: TGTGCCTGGAGTCATGGGGGGCTGAACACTGAAGCTTTCTTT. It translates to CAWSHGGLNTEAFF.

The chain links TRBV20-1 to TRBJ2-1; D perhaps matches TRBD2 (6 bases). There are 14 residues in the CDR3. V lost 3 bases, J lost 8 bases, and 17 bases lay in between. Per the germline V gene, CDR1 is DFQATT and CDR2 is SNEGSKA (reference sequence). In DNA, the CDR3 is TGCAGTGCTAGTAGGGACTCCCTGTTGGATGAGCAGTTCTTC. This sequence encodes CSASRDSLLDEQFF.

This chain connects TRBV3-1 to TRBJ2-7; D is undetermined. CDR3 length: 15 residues. Trimming removed 1 base from V and 2 bases from J, with 12 bases in between. CDR1 and CDR2 (germline): LGHDT, YNNKEL (reference sequence). The CDR3 spells CASSQAIRLTYEQYF. The CDR3 DNA is TGTGCCAGCAGCCAAGCAATCCGGCTCACCTACGAGCAGTACTTC.

In its sample, this clonotype was seen a few times. V gene TRBV7-2 combines with J gene TRBJ2-5; D unclear. The CDR3 has 14 residues. Germline V gives CDR1 SGHTA, CDR2 FQGNSA. Deletions cut 5 bases from V and 1 base from J, with 11 bases between. As DNA, the CDR3 is TGTGCCAGCAGCCCGACTGGGCTCCAAGAGACCCAGTACTTC. Translating gives CASSPTGLQETQYF.

J is TRBJ1-1 and V is TRBV10-3; 7 nucleotides agree with TRBD1. The germline V gene has CDR1 ENHRY and CDR2 SYGVKD. The CDR3 is 12 amino acids. Trimming at V came to 5 bases and at J to 7 bases, leaving 4 bases not matched to a gene. The CDR3 DNA is TGTGCCATCAGTCGGGACAGCCTTGAAGCTTTCTTT. It encodes CAISRDSLEAFF.

The sample holds many counts of this clonotype. The chain is built from TRBV20-1 and TRBJ2-7, with 8 bases aligning to TRBD2. The germline CDR1 and CDR2 sequences are DFQATT and SNEGSKA (reference sequence). The CDR3 consists of 12 residues. CDR3 bases: TGCAGCTCGGGGGGGCTGGTCGGCGAGCAGTACTTC. The encoded protein is CSSGGLVGEQYF.

This clonotype occurred a few times. This chain connects TRBV12-3 or TRBV12-4 to TRBJ2-1; no clear D gene. The CDR3 is 13 amino acids. Trimming cost V 6 bases and J 1 base, with 7 bases left between them. The CDR3, as DNA: TGTGCCAGCAGCCCGGAGTCCTACAATGAGCAGTTCTTC. This translates into CASSPESYNEQFF.

In its sample, this clonotype was seen a few times. The chain combines TRBV7-8 with TRBJ2-5; 11 bases fit TRBD2. CDR1 and CDR2 (germline): SGHVS, FQNEAQ. The CDR3 loop spans 15 amino acids. V was clipped by 2 bases and J by 9 bases; unmatched bases: 8. This chain's CDR3 is CASSLSQLAGVPQYF. CDR3 DNA: TGTGCCAGCAGCTTATCCCAACTAGCGGGAGTGCCCCAGTACTTC.

This clonotype was recorded a few times. The chain is built from TRBV27 and TRBJ2-2; 11 positions match TRBD2. CDR1 and CDR2 from the germline V gene are MNHEY and SMNVEV (reference sequence). This CDR3 is 16 amino acids long. With V trimmed by 4 bases and J by 3 bases, 4 bases remained unmatched. CDR3 region: CASSSPSGRHTGELFF. The DNA of the CDR3 is TGTGCCAGCAGTTCCCCTAGCGGGAGGCACACCGGGGAGCTGTTTTTT.

The rearrangement uses TRBV12-3 or TRBV12-4 and TRBJ2-7; possible D gene TRBD1, 6 bases. There are 17 residues in the CDR3. V was shortened by 5 bases and J by 2 bases, with 22 bases between the two germline ends. The CDR3 here is CASSPLGDTRLTYEQYF. The CDR3 DNA sequence: TGTGCCAGCAGTCCTCTCGGGGACACAAGGTTAACCTACGAGCAGTACTTC.

V and J are TRBV5-1 and TRBJ2-3; the match to TRBD2 covers 7 bases. CDR1 and CDR2 (germline): SGHRS, YFSETQ. V lost 0 bases to trimming and J lost 2 bases; unmatched junction nucleotides: 0. This CDR3 has 14 residues. The CDR3: CASSLERDTDTQYF. The CDR3 nucleotides read TGCGCCAGCAGCTTGGAGCGGGACACAGATACGCAGTATTTT.